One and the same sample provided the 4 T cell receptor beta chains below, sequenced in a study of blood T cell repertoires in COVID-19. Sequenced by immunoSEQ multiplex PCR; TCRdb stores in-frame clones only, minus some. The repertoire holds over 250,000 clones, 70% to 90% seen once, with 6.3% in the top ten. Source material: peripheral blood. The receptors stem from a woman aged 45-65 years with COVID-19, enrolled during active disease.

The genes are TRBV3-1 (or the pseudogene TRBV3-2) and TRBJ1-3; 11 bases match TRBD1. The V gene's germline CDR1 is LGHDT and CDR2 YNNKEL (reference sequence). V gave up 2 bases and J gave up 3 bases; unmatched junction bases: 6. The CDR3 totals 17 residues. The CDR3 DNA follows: TGTGCCAGCAGCCAAACGGACAGGGGGCGCGGTGGAAACACCATATATTTT. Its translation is CASSQTDRGRGGNTIYF.

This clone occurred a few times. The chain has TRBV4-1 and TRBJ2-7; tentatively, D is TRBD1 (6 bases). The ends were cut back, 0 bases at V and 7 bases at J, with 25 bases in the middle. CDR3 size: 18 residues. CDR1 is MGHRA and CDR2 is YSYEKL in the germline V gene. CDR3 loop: CASSQEASWGRSRGEQYF. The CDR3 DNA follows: TGCGCCAGCAGCCAAGAGGCTAGCTGGGGGCGTAGCAGAGGGGAGCAGTACTTC.

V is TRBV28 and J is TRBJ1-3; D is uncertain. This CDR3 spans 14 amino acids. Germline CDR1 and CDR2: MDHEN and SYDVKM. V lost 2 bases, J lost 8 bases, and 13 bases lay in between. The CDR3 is CASSLSGRSDTIYF. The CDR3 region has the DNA TGTGCCAGCAGTTTAAGCGGCCGGAGTGACACCATATATTTT.

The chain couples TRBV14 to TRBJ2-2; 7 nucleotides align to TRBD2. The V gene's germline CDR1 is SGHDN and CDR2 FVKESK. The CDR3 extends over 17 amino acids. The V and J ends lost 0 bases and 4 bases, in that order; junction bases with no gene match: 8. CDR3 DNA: TGTGCCAGCAGCCAAGACATGGGGGAGGGCCGCACCGGGGAGCTGTTTTTT. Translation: CASSQDMGEGRTGELFF.